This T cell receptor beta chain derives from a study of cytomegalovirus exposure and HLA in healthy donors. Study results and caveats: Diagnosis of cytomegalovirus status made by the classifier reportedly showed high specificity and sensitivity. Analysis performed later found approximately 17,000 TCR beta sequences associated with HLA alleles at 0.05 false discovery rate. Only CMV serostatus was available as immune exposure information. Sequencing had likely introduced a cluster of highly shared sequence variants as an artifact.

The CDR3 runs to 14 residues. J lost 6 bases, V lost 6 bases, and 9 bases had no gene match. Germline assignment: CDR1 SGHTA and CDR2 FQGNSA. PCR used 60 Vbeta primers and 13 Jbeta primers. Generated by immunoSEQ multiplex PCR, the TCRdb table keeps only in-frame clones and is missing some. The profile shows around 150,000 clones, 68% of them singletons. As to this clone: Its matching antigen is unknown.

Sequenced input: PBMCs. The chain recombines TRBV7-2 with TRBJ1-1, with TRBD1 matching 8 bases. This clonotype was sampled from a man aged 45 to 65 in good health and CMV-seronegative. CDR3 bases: TGTGCCAGCAGACAGACAGGGGCGGATCCTGAAGCTTTCTTT. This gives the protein CASRQTGADPEAFF.